A selection of T cell receptor beta chains follows, all from one sample in a study of Ad26.COV2.S vaccination and SARS-CoV-2 variants. The protocol was immunoSEQ multiplex PCR, while the TCRdb copy is restricted to in-frame clones and leaves out a portion. Counted here are about 260,000 clones, 87% occurring once; the ten biggest clones make up just under 3%. The source material was peripheral blood, sampled in a trial of Ad26.COV2.S vaccine versus placebo. These receptors all stem from a person between 18 and 65 years old who received the Ad26.COV2.S COVID-19 vaccine or a placebo. The CDR3 runs from the conserved cysteine through the conserved F or W. D genes are given only for firm matches. Size values are once, few and many counts, or a class for expanded clones, and some rows have none.

v_gene	d_gene	len	j_gene	abundance	CDR3nt	CDR3aa
TRBV30	.	14	TRBJ1-5	.	TGTGCCTGGAGTGTATCGGCAGACAATCAGCCCCAGCATTTT	CAWSVSADNQPQHF
TRBV2	.	11	TRBJ2-3	.	TGTGCCAGCAGTCAAGAAGATACGCAGTATTTT	CASSQEDTQYF
TRBV19	.	15	TRBJ2-3	.	TGTGCCAGTAGTATAGATTGGCGTTCCACAGATACGCAGTATTTT	CASSIDWRSTDTQYF
TRBV3-1/TRBV3-2	TRBD1	15	TRBJ1-6	.	TGTGCCAGCAGCCAAGACAGGGGGCCGAATTCACCCCTCCACTTT	CASSQDRGPNSPLHF
TRBV2	.	14	TRBJ1-1	.	TGTGCCAGCAGTGAATCTCAGGGGTACACTGAAGCTTTCTTT	CASSESQGYTEAFF
TRBV7-3	TRBD2	15	TRBJ2-3	.	TGTGCCAGCAGCTTACGGAGCGGGACCACAGATACGCAGTATTTT	CASSLRSGTTDTQYF
TRBV27	.	15	TRBJ2-1	.	TGTGCCAGCAGTTATTCCCCTTCTATGGGGAATGAGCAGTTCTTC	CASSYSPSMGNEQFF
TRBV7-9	.	14	TRBJ1-1	few	TGTGCCAGCAGCCCTTCACCCGGGGGCACTGAAGCTTTCTTT	CASSPSPGGTEAFF
TRBV29-1	.	14	TRBJ2-3	.	TGCAGCGTTGAAGGCGGCGGGCGCACAGATACGCAGTATTTT	CSVEGGGRTDTQYF
TRBV6-5	TRBD2	15	TRBJ2-3	.	TGTGCCAGCAGTTATTTTCGGGGGGATTCGAATACGCAGTATTTT	CASSYFRGDSNTQYF
TRBV5-4	.	17	TRBJ2-3	.	TGTGCCAGCAGCTTTTTTGGTTGGGGGGCTGGCACAGATACGCAGTATTTT	CASSFFGWGAGTDTQYF
TRBV15	.	15	TRBJ1-2	.	TGTGCCACCAGCAGAAAGCTCAAGGGGGAGGACGGCTACACCTTC	CATSRKLKGEDGYTF
TRBV24-1	.	15	TRBJ1-3	.	TGTGCCACCAGTGATTCGCGCTCAGCACCAAACACCATATATTTT	CATSDSRSAPNTIYF
TRBV27	.	16	TRBJ1-1	.	TGTGCCAGCAGTTTATCAGTCCGGGGGGTGAACACTGAAGCTTTCTTT	CASSLSVRGVNTEAFF
TRBV30	.	13	TRBJ1-5	.	TGTGCCTGGCGACAGGCTTCCAATCAGCCCCAGCATTTT	CAWRQASNQPQHF
TRBV12-5	TRBD1	15	TRBJ1-2	.	TGTGCTAGTGGTTTGGCCAGGGGGCTCGTCTATGGCTACACCTTC	CASGLARGLVYGYTF
TRBV30	.	12	TRBJ2-3	.	TGTGCCGGGCGGGGGCCAACAGATACGCAGTATTTT	CAGRGPTDTQYF
TRBV7-6	.	16	TRBJ1-5	few	TGTGCCAGCAGCTTAGGGGGGGGGACTTCCAATCAGCCCCAGCATTTT	CASSLGGGTSNQPQHF
TRBV7-9	.	14	TRBJ2-7	.	TGTGCCAGCAGCTTAGCCTCAGGGCGGGTCGAGCAGTACTTC	CASSLASGRVEQYF
TRBV6-5	TRBD2	13	TRBJ2-1	.	TGTGCCAGCAGACGGGAGGGCCGCAATGAGCAGTTCTTC	CASRREGRNEQFF
TRBV12-3/TRBV12-4	.	13	TRBJ1-4	.	TGTGCCAGCAGGACGGGCAAGCCTGAAAAACTGTTTTTT	CASRTGKPEKLFF
TRBV10-3	TRBD1	15	TRBJ1-1	.	TGTGCCATCAGTACTGTGGACAGGGGAATCGCTGAAGCTTTCTTT	CAISTVDRGIAEAFF
TRBV5-5	.	15	TRBJ1-1	.	TGTGCCAGCAGCTTGCTTCAGGGGTCCGGGACTGAAGCTTTCTTT	CASSLLQGSGTEAFF
TRBV5-6	.	15	TRBJ1-1	.	TGTGCCAGCAGCTATGGACCCTCCGGGGGCACTGAAGCTTTCTTT	CASSYGPSGGTEAFF
TRBV6-6	.	15	TRBJ1-1	.	TGTGCCAGCAGTTCCCGTCAGAATTTGGGCACTGAAGCTTTCTTT	CASSSRQNLGTEAFF
TRBV15	.	15	TRBJ1-4	.	TGTGCCACCAGCAGGGTACACGAGGGGAATGAAAAACTGTTTTTT	CATSRVHEGNEKLFF
TRBV10-3	TRBD2	16	TRBJ2-1	.	TGTGCCATCAGTGATACTAGCGGGTTATCCTACAATGAGCAGTTCTTC	CAISDTSGLSYNEQFF